A selection of T cell receptor beta chains follows, all from one sample in a study of shared clonotypes between healthy human individuals. Clones were read by immunoSEQ multiplex PCR, and TCRdb kept only the in-frame ones, dropping some. The table shows about 680,000 clones, with more than 70% occurring only once. What was sequenced was memory CD4+ T cells sorted from blood. Receptors originate from a woman aged 25 to 39 in good health. Each CDR3 is given with its conserved first and last residue. Fields, in order: clone size, J gene, V gene, D gene, CDR3 DNA, CDR3 protein. D genes are given only for firm matches. A clone size is listed for some rows: how often the clone was seen (once, few, many), or a class if it is expanded.

>-|TRBJ2-7|TRBV11-2|-
TGTGCCAGCAGCGATAATAGCGGTCCTACCTACGAGCAGTACTTC
CASSDNSGPTYEQYF
>-|TRBJ2-7|TRBV28|TRBD2
TGTGCCAGCAGTTTGCCCTTCGGGGGGTCCTACGAGCAGTACTTC
CASSLPFGGSYEQYF
>-|TRBJ2-1|TRBV7-3|TRBD2
TGTGCCAGCAGCCCAGGGTCGGGACTAGCGTTTGAGCAGTTCTTC
CASSPGSGLAFEQFF
>-|TRBJ1-2|TRBV29-1|TRBD1
TGCAGCGTTTGGGACAGGGTGCGTGGCTACACCTTC
CSVWDRVRGYTF
>-|TRBJ2-1|TRBV7-8|-
TGTGCCAGCAGCTTAGAGATCGGTGAGCAGTTCTTC
CASSLEIGEQFF
>-|TRBJ2-1|TRBV28|TRBD1
TGTGCCAGCAGCGTGGGACAGGGTGGAAATGAGCAGTTCTTC
CASSVGQGGNEQFF
>-|TRBJ1-2|TRBV7-8|TRBD1
TGTGCCAGCAGCTCCAGAAACGACAGGGTAGGCTACACCTTC
CASSSRNDRVGYTF
>-|TRBJ2-1|TRBV4-1|TRBD2
TGCGCCAGCAGCCAAAGAAGGGTTGGGCGGGAGGTCTCCTACAATGAGCAGTTCTTC
CASSQRRVGREVSYNEQFF
>-|TRBJ1-5|TRBV27|-
TGTGCCAGCAGTTGGGGTGGAGGGGCTAATAGCAATCAGCCCCAGCATTTT
CASSWGGGANSNQPQHF
>-|TRBJ1-2|TRBV5-4|-
TGTGCCAGCAGCCCCGGAGGGGCAGACTATGGCTACACCTTC
CASSPGGADYGYTF
>-|TRBJ1-1|TRBV19|-
TGTGCCAGTAGTACCCGGTGGAAGGGGAACACTGAAGCTTTCTTT
CASSTRWKGNTEAFF
>-|TRBJ2-3|TRBV28|-
TGTGCCAGCAGTTTACGGCTCGGGAGAGGGGCAGATACGCAGTATTTT
CASSLRLGRGADTQYF
>-|TRBJ2-4|TRBV11-2|-
TGTGCCAGCAGCCCCCGAAGACTAGCCAAAAACATTCAGTACTTC
CASSPRRLAKNIQYF
>few|TRBJ2-2|TRBV30|-
TGTGCCTGGATTCGGCAGGCTAACACCGGGGAGCTGTTTTTT
CAWIRQANTGELFF
>-|TRBJ2-1|TRBV10-3|TRBD1
TGTGCCATCAGCTGGGGACAGGGGGAAGGAGATGAGCAGTTCTTC
CAISWGQGEGDEQFF
>-|TRBJ2-5|TRBV4-2|-
TGTGCCAGCAGCCAGCCCACGGAGTCGGAGACCCAGTACTTC
CASSQPTESETQYF
>-|TRBJ1-2|TRBV19|-
TGTGCCAGTAGCATGCGCAGGATGCCAGGTGAGTTCTATGGCTACACCTTC
CASSMRRMPGEFYGYTF